This T cell receptor beta chain emerged from a study of T cells after posttransplantation cyclophosphamide. Study-level points and caveats: Later post-transplant blood repertoires were often dominated by donor CD8+ memory clones. Skin or GI-infiltrating T cells shared few TRB sequences with blood. TRB clonality was highly associated with recipient CMV seropositivity and reactivation.

Cyclophosphamide on days +3 and +4 followed busulfan-fludarabine conditioning and a marrow graft. Assay used: immunoSEQ multiplex PCR; TCRdb lists only in-frame clones, some missing. The data show about 36,000 clones, around 80% seen once. Turning to this clone: Its antigen is undetermined.

This CDR3 is 16 amino acids long. Germline V gives CDR1 LGHNA, CDR2 YNFKEQ. J was trimmed by 5 bases and V by 2 bases; bases with no gene match: 6. The receptor comes from a female patient aged 35 to 55 who received an allogeneic stem cell transplant from a related donor, was CMV-positive, and had no GVHD. Certain T cells may be donor cells from the graft. The chain joins TRBV4-2 to TRBJ2-5; 12 bases match TRBD2. The sequences come from CD4+ T cells sorted from blood, collected roughly 1,900 days after a stem cell transplant with posttransplant cyclophosphamide. CDR3 residues: CASSQLDLAGGETQYF. The CDR3 nucleotides read TGTGCCAGCAGCCAACTGGACCTAGCGGGGGGGGAGACCCAGTACTTC.